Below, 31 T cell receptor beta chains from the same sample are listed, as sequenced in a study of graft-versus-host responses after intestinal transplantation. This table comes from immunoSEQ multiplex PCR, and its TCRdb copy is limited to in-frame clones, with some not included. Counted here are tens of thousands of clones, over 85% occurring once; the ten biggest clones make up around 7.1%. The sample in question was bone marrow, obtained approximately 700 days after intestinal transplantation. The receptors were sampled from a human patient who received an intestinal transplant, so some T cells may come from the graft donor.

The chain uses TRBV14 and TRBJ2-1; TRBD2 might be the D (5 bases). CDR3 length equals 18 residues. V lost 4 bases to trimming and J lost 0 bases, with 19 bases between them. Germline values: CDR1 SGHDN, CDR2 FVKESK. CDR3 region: CASSPGRPLAGSYNEQFF. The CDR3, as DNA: TGTGCCAGCAGCCCCGGAAGGCCCCTAGCAGGCTCCTACAATGAGCAGTTCTTC. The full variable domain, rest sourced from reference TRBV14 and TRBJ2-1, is EAGVTQFPSHSVIEKGQTVTLRCDPISGHDNLYWYRRVMGKEIKFLLHFVKESKQDESGMPNNRFLAERTGGTYSTLKVQPAELEDSGVYFCASSPGRPLAGSYNEQFFGPGTRLTVL.

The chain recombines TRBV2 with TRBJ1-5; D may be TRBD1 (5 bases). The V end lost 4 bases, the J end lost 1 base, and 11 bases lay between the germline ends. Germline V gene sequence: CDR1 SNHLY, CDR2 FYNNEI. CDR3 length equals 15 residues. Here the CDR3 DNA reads TGTGCCAGCAGTGGGCCCGAGGGGAGCAATCAGCCCCAGCATTTT. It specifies CASSGPEGSNQPQHF. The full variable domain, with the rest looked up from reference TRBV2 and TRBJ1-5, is EPEVTQTPSHQVTQMGQEVILRCVPISNHLYFYWYRQILGQKVEFLVSFYNNEISEKSEIFDDQFSVERPDGSNFTLKIRSTKLEDSAMYFCASSGPEGSNQPQHFGDGTRLSIL.

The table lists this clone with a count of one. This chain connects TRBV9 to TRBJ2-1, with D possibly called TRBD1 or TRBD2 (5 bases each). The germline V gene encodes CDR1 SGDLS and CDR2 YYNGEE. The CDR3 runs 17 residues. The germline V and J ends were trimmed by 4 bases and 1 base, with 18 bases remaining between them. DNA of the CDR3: TGTGCCAGCAGCCCCATTCCCGGGACCGTTTCCTACAATGAGCAGTTCTTC. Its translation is CASSPIPGTVSYNEQFF.

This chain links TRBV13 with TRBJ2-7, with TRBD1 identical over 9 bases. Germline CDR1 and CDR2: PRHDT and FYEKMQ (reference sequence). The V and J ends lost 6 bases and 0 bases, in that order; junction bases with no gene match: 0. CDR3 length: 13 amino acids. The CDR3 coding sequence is TGTGCCAGCAGGACAGGGGGCTCCTACGAGCAGTACTTC. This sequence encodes CASRTGGSYEQYF.

CDR3 DNA: TGTGCCAGTACCCCCCGGTGGAACAATGAGCAGTTCTTC. Amino acid sequence: CASTPRWNNEQFF. V and J are TRBV19 and TRBJ2-1; D gene uncertain. The germline CDR1 and CDR2 sequences are LNHDA and SQIVND (reference sequence). CDR3 length: 13 amino acids. Deletions cut 7 bases from V and 5 bases from J, with 12 bases between.

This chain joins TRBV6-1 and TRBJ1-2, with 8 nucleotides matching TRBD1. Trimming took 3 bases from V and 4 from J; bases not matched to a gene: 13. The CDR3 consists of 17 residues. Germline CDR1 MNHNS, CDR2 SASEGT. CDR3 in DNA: TGTGCCAGCAGTGATACTGGACAGGGCCGAGGCTTCTATGGCTACACCTTC. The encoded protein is CASSDTGQGRGFYGYTF.

The CDR3 protein is CASSYGWGSSYNEQFF. CDR3 DNA sequence: TGTGCCAGCAGTTACGGTTGGGGTAGCTCCTACAATGAGCAGTTCTTC. The gene calls are TRBV6-5 and TRBJ2-1, with D hard to call. Per germline, CDR1 MNHEY and CDR2 SVGAGI. V gave up 2 bases and J gave up 0 bases, with 11 bases separating them. This CDR3 is 16 amino acids long.

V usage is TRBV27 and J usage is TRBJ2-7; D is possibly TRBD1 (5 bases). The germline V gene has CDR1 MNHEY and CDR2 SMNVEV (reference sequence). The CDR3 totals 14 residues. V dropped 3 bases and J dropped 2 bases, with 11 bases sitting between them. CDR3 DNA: TGTGCCAGCAGTTTCGCTCAGGGCCCCTACGAGCAGTACTTC. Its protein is CASSFAQGPYEQYF.

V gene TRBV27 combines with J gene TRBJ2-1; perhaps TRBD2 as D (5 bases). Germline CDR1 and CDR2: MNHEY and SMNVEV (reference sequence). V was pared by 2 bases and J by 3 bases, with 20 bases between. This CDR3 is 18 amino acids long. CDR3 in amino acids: CASSLGLFLAPNYNEQFF. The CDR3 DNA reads TGTGCCAGCAGTTTAGGTCTCTTTTTAGCGCCAAACTACAATGAGCAGTTCTTC.

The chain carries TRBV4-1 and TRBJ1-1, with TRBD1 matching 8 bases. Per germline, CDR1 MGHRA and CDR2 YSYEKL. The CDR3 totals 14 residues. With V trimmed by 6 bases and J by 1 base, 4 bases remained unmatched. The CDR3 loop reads CASRDRGRNTEAFF. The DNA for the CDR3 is TGCGCCAGCAGAGACAGGGGACGGAACACTGAAGCTTTCTTT.

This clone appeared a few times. Here the CDR3 DNA reads TGTGCCAGCAGCTTTCTCAGGGCTCCTGGGGCCAACGTCCTGACTTTC. Translating gives CASSFLRAPGANVLTF. This chain joins TRBV7-9 and TRBJ2-6; possibly TRBD1 for D (5 bases). Per the germline V gene, CDR1 is SEHNR and CDR2 is FQNEAQ (reference sequence). CDR3 length equals 16 residues. Trimming stripped 3 bases from V and 2 bases from J, with 11 bases between.

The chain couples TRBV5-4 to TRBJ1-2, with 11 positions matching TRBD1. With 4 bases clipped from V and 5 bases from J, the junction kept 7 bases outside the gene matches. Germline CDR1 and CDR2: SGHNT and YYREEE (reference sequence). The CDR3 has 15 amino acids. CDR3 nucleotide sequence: TGTGCCAGCAGCCGAGGACAGGGGGCCGATTATGGCTACACCTTC. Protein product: CASSRGQGADYGYTF.

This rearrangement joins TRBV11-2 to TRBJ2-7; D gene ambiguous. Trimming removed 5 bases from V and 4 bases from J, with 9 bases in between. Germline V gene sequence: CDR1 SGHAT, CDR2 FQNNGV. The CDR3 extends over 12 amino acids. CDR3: CASSPTLYEQYF. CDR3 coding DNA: TGTGCCAGCAGCCCGACCCTATACGAGCAGTACTTC.

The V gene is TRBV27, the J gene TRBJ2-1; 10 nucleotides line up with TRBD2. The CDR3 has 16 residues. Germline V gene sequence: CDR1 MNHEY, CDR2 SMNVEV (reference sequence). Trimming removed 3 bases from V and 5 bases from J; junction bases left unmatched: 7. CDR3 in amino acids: CASSFSLAGEHNEQFF. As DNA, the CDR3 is TGTGCCAGCAGTTTCAGCCTAGCGGGGGAACACAATGAGCAGTTCTTC.

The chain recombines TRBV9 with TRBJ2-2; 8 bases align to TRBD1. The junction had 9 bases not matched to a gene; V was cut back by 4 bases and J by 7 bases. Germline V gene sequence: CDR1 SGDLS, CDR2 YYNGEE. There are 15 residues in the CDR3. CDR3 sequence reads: CASSSGQGVDGELFF. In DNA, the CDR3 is TGTGCCAGCAGCTCCGGACAGGGTGTCGACGGGGAGCTGTTTTTT.

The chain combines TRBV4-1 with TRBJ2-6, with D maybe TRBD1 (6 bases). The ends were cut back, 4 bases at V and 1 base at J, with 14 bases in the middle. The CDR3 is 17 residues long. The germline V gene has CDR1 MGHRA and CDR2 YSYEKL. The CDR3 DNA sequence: TGCGCCAGCAGCCCGACCCCAGGGGCTTCTGGGGCCAACGTCCTGACTTTC. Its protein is CASSPTPGASGANVLTF.

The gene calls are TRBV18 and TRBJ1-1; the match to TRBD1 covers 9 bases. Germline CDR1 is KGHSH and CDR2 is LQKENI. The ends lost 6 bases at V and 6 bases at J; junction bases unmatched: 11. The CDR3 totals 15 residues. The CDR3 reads CASSAGTGSLPEAFF. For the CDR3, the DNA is TGTGCCAGCTCCGCCGGGACAGGGAGTCTCCCTGAAGCTTTCTTT.

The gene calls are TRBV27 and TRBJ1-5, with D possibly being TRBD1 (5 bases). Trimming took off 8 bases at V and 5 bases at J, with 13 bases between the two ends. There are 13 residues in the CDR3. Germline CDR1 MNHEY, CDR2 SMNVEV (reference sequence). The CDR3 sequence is CASSDSVDQPQHF. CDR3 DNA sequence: TGTGCCAGCTCCGACAGCGTAGATCAGCCCCAGCATTTT.

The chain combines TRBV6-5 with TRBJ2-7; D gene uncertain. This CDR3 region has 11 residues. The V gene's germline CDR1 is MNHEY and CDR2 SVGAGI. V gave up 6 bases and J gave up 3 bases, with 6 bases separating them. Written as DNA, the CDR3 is TGTGCCAGCAGGAGCGACTACGAGCAGTACTTC. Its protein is CASRSDYEQYF.

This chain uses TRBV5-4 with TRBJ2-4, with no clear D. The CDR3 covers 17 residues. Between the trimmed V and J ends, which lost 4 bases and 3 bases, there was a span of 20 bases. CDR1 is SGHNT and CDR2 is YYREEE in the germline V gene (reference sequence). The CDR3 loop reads CASSPDGLPGGKNIQYF. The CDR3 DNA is TGTGCCAGCAGCCCGGACGGGCTTCCCGGTGGCAAAAACATTCAGTACTTC.

CDR3 DNA: TGTGCCAGCAGTGAAATTGGGACCGGGGAGGGCTACACCTTC. This encodes CASSEIGTGEGYTF. The chain employs TRBV6-5 and TRBJ1-2; possibly TRBD1 for D (5 bases). The CDR3 has 14 amino acids. CDR1 MNHEY and CDR2 SVGAGI come from the germline V gene. V shed 5 bases and J shed 8 bases, with 18 bases lying between them.

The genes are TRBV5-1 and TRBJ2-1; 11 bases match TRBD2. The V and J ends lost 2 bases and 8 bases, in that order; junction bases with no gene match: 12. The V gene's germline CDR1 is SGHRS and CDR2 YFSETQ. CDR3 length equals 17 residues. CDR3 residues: CASSFFVAGGPRDEQFF. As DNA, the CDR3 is TGCGCCAGCAGCTTTTTTGTAGCGGGAGGGCCGAGAGATGAGCAGTTCTTC.

The CDR3 protein is CAASPGASTIYF. The CDR3 region has the DNA TGTGCCGCCTCACCGGGGGCATCCACCATATATTTT. The gene calls are TRBV19 and TRBJ1-3; possible D gene TRBD1, 6 bases. Trimming shortened V by 11 bases and J by 9 bases, and 17 bases separated the two germline ends. The V gene's germline CDR1 is LNHDA and CDR2 SQIVND (reference sequence). This CDR3 contains 12 residues.

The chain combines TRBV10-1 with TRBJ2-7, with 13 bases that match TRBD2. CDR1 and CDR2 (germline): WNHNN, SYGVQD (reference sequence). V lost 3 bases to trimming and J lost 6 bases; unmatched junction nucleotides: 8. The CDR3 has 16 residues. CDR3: CASSDAGLAGQGEQYF. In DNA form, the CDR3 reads TGCGCCAGCAGTGACGCGGGACTAGCGGGACAAGGCGAGCAGTACTTC.

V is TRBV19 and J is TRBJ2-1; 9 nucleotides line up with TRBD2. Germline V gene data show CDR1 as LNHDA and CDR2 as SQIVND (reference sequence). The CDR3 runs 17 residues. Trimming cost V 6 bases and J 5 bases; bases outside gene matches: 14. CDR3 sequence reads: CASSPFLSGSIHNEQFF. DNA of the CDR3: TGTGCCAGTAGCCCTTTCCTTAGCGGGAGTATCCACAATGAGCAGTTCTTC.

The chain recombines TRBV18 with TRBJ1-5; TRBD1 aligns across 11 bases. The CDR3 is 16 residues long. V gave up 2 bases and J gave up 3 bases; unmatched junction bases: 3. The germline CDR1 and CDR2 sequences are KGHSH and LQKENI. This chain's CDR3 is CASSPGTGGDNQPQHF. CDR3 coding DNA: TGTGCCAGCTCACCAGGGACAGGGGGAGACAATCAGCCCCAGCATTTT.

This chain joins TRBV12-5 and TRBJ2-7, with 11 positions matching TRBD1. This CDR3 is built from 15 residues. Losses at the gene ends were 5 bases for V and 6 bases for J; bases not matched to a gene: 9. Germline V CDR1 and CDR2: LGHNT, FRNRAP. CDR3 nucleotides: TGTGCTAGTGGTCCCTCCGGGACAGGGGGTGGCGAGCAGTACTTC. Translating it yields CASGPSGTGGGEQYF.

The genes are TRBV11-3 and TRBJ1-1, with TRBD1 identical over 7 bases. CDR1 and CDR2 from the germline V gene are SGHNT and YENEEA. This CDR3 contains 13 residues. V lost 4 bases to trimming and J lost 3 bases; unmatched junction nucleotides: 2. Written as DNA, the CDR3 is TGTGCCAGCAGCTCCAGGGGGGACACTGAAGCTTTCTTT. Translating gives CASSSRGDTEAFF.

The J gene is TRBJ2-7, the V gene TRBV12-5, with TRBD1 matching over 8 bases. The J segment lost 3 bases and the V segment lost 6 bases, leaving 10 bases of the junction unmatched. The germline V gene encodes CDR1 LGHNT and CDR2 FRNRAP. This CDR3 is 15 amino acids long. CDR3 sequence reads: CASGRGQAPNYEQYF. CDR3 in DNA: TGTGCTAGTGGGCGGGGACAGGCTCCAAACTACGAGCAGTACTTC. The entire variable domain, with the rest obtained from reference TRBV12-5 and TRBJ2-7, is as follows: DARVTQTPRHKVTEMGQEVTMRCQPILGHNTVFWYRQTMMQGLELLAYFRNRAPLDDSGMPKDRFSAEMPDATLATLKIQPSEPRDSAVYFCASGRGQAPNYEQYFGPGTRLTVT.

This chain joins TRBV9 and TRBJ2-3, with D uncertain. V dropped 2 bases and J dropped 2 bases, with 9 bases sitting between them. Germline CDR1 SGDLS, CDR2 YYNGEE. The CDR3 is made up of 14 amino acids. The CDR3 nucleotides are TGTGCCAGCAGCGTCCGATCGGACACAGATACGCAGTATTTT. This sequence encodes CASSVRSDTDTQYF.

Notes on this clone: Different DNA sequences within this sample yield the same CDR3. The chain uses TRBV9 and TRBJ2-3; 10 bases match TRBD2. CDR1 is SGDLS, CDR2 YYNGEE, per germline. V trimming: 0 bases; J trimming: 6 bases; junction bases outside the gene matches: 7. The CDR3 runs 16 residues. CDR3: CASSVGQRGGRDTQYF. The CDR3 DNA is TGTGCCAGCAGCGTAGGGCAGCGGGGGGGCCGGGATACGCAGTATTTT. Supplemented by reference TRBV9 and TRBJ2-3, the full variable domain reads DSGVTQTPKHLITATGQRVTLRCSPRSGDLSVYWYQQSLDQGLQFLIQYYNGEERAKGNILERFSAQQFPDLHSELNLSSLELGDSALYFCASSVGQRGGRDTQYFGPGTRLTVL.